What follows describes a single TCR beta chain. Its antigen is currently unknown. Germline lookup yields CDR1 LNHDA and CDR2 SQIVND (reference sequence). The CDR3 runs 18 residues. V was trimmed by 3 bases and J by 1 base, leaving 19 bases between them. These data are taken from a study of cytomegalovirus exposure and HLA in healthy donors. Study-level points and caveats: Across donors, most TCRs were seen rarely, yet some public ones were widespread. Some TCR beta chains (over 150 of them) were listed as cytomegalovirus-associated. Later work found most CMV-associated TCR beta chains apparently HLA-restricted. Confirmation was obtained in vitro that three CMV-associated chains are specific for CMV antigens.

Vbeta (60) and Jbeta (13) primers were used in the PCR. Some clones are missing from TCRdb's copy, which holds only in-frame ones; the method was immunoSEQ multiplex PCR. The table has tens of thousands of clones, 75% seen once. The TCR was taken from a man aged 60-69 years in good health and CMV-seropositive. The sequencing sample was made of PBMCs. The chain links TRBV19 to TRBJ1-5, with D maybe TRBD1 (6 bases). The DNA of the CDR3 is TGTGCCAGTAGTATCGGCAGGGGACGAGAAGGCAGCAATCAGCCCCAGCATTTT. It is translated as CASSIGRGREGSNQPQHF.